The following is a T cell receptor (beta chain) sequence with its context. Its antigen is as yet unknown. The entry originates in a study of T cells in Graves' hyperthyroidism and ophthalmopathy. Study information: The authors collected peripheral blood at initial diagnosis, before any treatment.

Study findings and constraints: A model of 13 V-J pairs discriminated ophthalmopathy from stable hyperthyroidism.

There were TCR beta CDR3 regions amplified from RNA transcripts. The TCR CDR3 was amplified in a first-round RT-PCR using the HTBI primer set. MiXCR was run by TCRdb on the multiplex PCR reads, yielding one entry per CDR3 protein. Altogether about 290,000 distinct CDR3 sequences are present, roughly 17% being singletons, with the ten largest covering approximately 31%. Sequencing was done on a sample of blood. The source is a man younger than 45 with Graves' hyperthyroidism.

The CDR3: CSARRDSHYGYTF. The DNA of the CDR3 is TGCAGCGCAAGACGGGACAGCCACTATGGCTACACCTTC. The gene calls are TRBV29-1 and TRBJ1-2, with 7 bases identical to TRBD1. This CDR3 is 13 amino acids long. The J segment lost 3 bases and the V segment lost 7 bases, leaving 8 bases of the junction unmatched. CDR1 is SQVTM, CDR2 ANQGSEA, per germline.